This TCR beta chain was sequenced in a study of cytomegalovirus exposure and HLA in healthy donors. Study as a whole: Of roughly 400 genotyped donors, roughly 81% grouped in the Caucasian-associated ancestry cluster.

Primers: 60 Vbeta forward and 13 Jbeta reverse. The data were produced by immunoSEQ multiplex PCR, yet TCRdb's version contains in-frame clones alone and is incomplete. The sample consists of around 120,000 clones, approximately 77% of them appearing once. Study-wide findings and caveats: Researchers reportedly found TCR beta sequences accurately predicted most subjects' HLA-A and HLA-B alleles. Among TCR sequences, most were rare, though some public TCRs appeared in many donors. It was likely that a cluster of highly shared sequence variants was a sequencing artifact.

This clone was counted a single time. Its antigen is not known. The germline V gene has CDR1 MDHEN and CDR2 SYDVKM. V lost 3 bases to trimming and J lost 4 bases, with 13 bases between them. CDR3 length: 15 amino acids. The sequence came from a man aged 18 to 29 in good health and CMV-seronegative. The chain employs TRBV28 and TRBJ1-5; tentatively, D is TRBD1 (6 bases). The sequencing input was PBMCs. CDR3 protein: CASSLQGPRNQPQHF. CDR3 in DNA: TGTGCCAGCAGTTTGCAGGGGCCTAGAAATCAGCCCCAGCATTTT.